Listed here is a single T cell receptor beta chain. This sample is part of a study of blood T cell repertoires in COVID-19. Study details: The United States, Italy and Spain supplied acute and convalescent COVID-19 samples. PBMCs, B-cell-depleted T cells, or T cells were the source of the cDNA or gDNA that made up the material.

Germline CDR1 is SGHTA and CDR2 is FQGNSA. V trimming: 3 bases; J trimming: 7 bases; junction bases outside the gene matches: 4. The CDR3 is made up of 14 amino acids. Original handling: Estimation of nucleated cell counts was performed using reference gene primer amplification. Measured with immunoSEQ multiplex PCR; TCRdb has only the in-frame clones, and not every one. The DNA was the basis for D and trimming; V, J and clone size are from that table. The table lists fewer than 30,000 clones, roughly 84% of them singletons, with roughly 7.6% in the top ten. The sequence was collected from a man aged 45 to 65 with active COVID-19. V is TRBV7-2 and J is TRBJ1-5, with TRBD1 matching 9 bases. The sample taken for sequencing was peripheral blood. DNA of the CDR3: TGTGCCAGCAGCTTGGGACAGGGCGGGCAGCCCCAGCATTTT. Protein sequence: CASSLGQGGQPQHF.